This is a list of T cell receptor beta chains from one sample in a study of T-cell reconstitution after alpha-beta-depleted transplantation in children. TCRdb passed the PCR reads through MiXCR, listing each CDR3 protein once. The sample contains about 110,000 distinct CDR3 sequences, 10% to 13% of which appear only once. The sample here was PBMCs from the stem cell graft donor, taken from the stem cell graft. Receptor source: a human donor who donated a stem cell graft to a child with acute lymphoblastic leukemia. CDR3s leave out the opening cysteine and the closing phenylalanine or tryptophan.

j_call v_call cdr3_aa
TRBJ1-2 TRBV3-1 ATSSNRANDGYT
TRBJ2-1 TRBV5-1 ASSFTTGNEQF
TRBJ1-5 TRBV29-1 SVVTGLSNQPQH
TRBJ2-2 TRBV6-4 ASSDSTSAGELF
TRBJ2-1 TRBV7-3 ASSLTNFPAGVTYNEQF
TRBJ1-3 TRBV7-6 ASSLGAGSSGNTIY
TRBJ2-2 TRBV5-1 ASSLIASLGTGELF
TRBJ2-3 TRBV2 ASHRVTDTQY
TRBJ2-1 TRBV4-1 ASSPVPGLAGGNSYNEQF
TRBJ2-1 TRBV12-5 ASGLTGYNEQF
TRBJ1-4 TRBV5-1 ASSLEQVSANEKLF
TRBJ2-5 TRBV7-2 ASSLVGTQY
TRBJ2-5 TRBV7-3 ASSPLAGEETQY
TRBJ1-4 TRBV30 AWNPLGPNEKLF
TRBJ2-7 TRBV4-3 ASSPTSHPPYEQY
TRBJ2-7 TRBV3-1 ACTQESERGRASYEQY
TRBJ1-5 TRBV20-1 SARPGYNQPQH
TRBJ2-7 TRBV11-3 ASSQGDRASLQY
TRBJ2-1 TRBV20-1 SAHEAGGPPEQF
TRBJ1-6 TRBV28 ASSSEVLMGSPLH
TRBJ2-1 TRBV12-3/TRBV12-4 ASSFRQGGAGEQF
TRBJ1-1 TRBV9 ASSPGQGVTEAF
TRBJ2-1 TRBV11-2 SSSSSGAQEGYNEQF
TRBJ2-3 TRBV6-2/TRBV6-3 ASSRPTSGGLPSTDTQY
TRBJ2-2 TRBV20-1 SARDRGTSGTGELF
TRBJ1-5 TRBV6-5 ASSYPAGRGANQPQH
TRBJ2-3 TRBV20-1 SARDQEGRNTQY
TRBJ2-1 TRBV5-1 ASSLPNLAGGFGEQF
TRBJ2-7 TRBV11-2 ASSTTSVSRGRTYEQY
TRBJ1-6 TRBV30 AWSVLSGEESPLH
TRBJ1-5 TRBV12-3/TRBV12-4 ASSQPGQGLGYSNQPQH
TRBJ2-1 TRBV29-1 SVHQLAGGSYNEQF
TRBJ2-5 TRBV5-4 ACHGDQETQY
TRBJ2-1 TRBV20-1 SAPEGMIYNEQF
TRBJ2-1 TRBV5-1 ASSLEGQENNEQF
TRBJ1-5 TRBV12-3/TRBV12-4 ASSFLDTNQPQH
TRBJ1-5 TRBV20-1 SASMGGSNQPQH
TRBJ2-2 TRBV5-6 ASSPRQGVIAGELF
TRBJ2-1 TRBV5-1 ASSLRLVGNEQF
TRBJ2-1 TRBV6-2/TRBV6-3 AALSRDRGSYNEQF
TRBJ2-2 TRBV9 ASSSRLARTGELF
TRBJ1-2 TRBV28 ASSFRDRAPWGGYT
TRBJ2-1 TRBV6-2/TRBV6-3 ASRRTGIFYNEQF
TRBJ1-3 TRBV18 ASSQSISGRFGNTIY
TRBJ2-3 TRBV5-4 ASSPEEGSTDTQY
TRBJ2-7 TRBV6-2/TRBV6-3 ASSYSTTGGQY
TRBJ2-3 TRBV7-9 ASSSLQGGLTDTQY